The 11 T cell receptor beta chains given below trace back to one sample, sequenced in a study of blood T cell repertoires in COVID-19. This table comes from immunoSEQ multiplex PCR, and its TCRdb copy is limited to in-frame clones, with some not included. The table shows fewer than 130,000 clones, with 76% occurring only once. Sequencing was done on a sample of peripheral blood. Receptors originate from an elderly woman with acute or convalescent COVID-19.

The rearrangement uses TRBV5-1 and TRBJ1-6, with 7 bases identical to TRBD1. The CDR3 has 15 residues. Germline V lookup: CDR1 SGHRS, CDR2 YFSETQ. V was pared by 2 bases and J by 7 bases, with 6 bases of the junction left unmatched. The CDR3 sequence: CASSFGTDRNSPLHF. The CDR3 nucleotides read TGCGCCAGCAGCTTCGGGACAGACCGCAATTCACCCCTCCACTTT.

The chain uses TRBV3-1 (or the pseudogene TRBV3-2) and TRBJ2-5; D unclear. V gave up 1 base and J gave up 4 bases, with 4 bases separating them. CDR3 length equals 12 residues. The germline gives CDR1 LGHDT, CDR2 YNNKEL (reference sequence). This CDR3 is CASSQGRETQYF. The CDR3 coding sequence is TGTGCCAGCAGCCAAGGGAGAGAGACCCAGTACTTC.

This chain links TRBV18 with TRBJ2-7; maybe TRBD1 (6 bases). Germline CDR1 KGHSH, CDR2 LQKENI. The V and J ends lost 3 bases and 6 bases respectively, with 15 bases between them. The CDR3 runs 14 residues. The CDR3 here is CASSPLTTGTEQYF. DNA of the CDR3: TGTGCCAGCTCACCCTTAACCACAGGGACCGAGCAGTACTTC.

The rearrangement joins TRBV21-1 to TRBJ1-5; the D segment call TRBD1 is taken from the table without a DNA check. TRBV21-1 corresponds to a pseudogene. This CDR3 has 16 amino acids. CDR3 coding DNA: TGTGCCAGCAGCAAAGAAAGGACAGGGAGTAATCAGCCCCAGCATTTT. Translating gives CASSKERTGSNQPQHF.

V is TRBV4-1 and J is TRBJ2-7; tentative D call: TRBD2 (6 bases). This CDR3 contains 15 residues. The germline CDR1 and CDR2 sequences are MGHRA and YSYEKL. V was trimmed by 6 bases and J by 3 bases, leaving 18 bases between them. DNA of the CDR3: TGCGCCAGCAGTAGACTAGGTGGGGTAAGCTACGAGCAGTACTTC. Residues: CASSRLGGVSYEQYF.

To note about this clone: Germline and junction disagree at one end, which may indicate a read error. The V and J genes are TRBV7-7 and TRBJ2-1; 9 positions match TRBD2. This CDR3 is built from 15 residues. Germline lookup yields CDR1 SSHAT and CDR2 FNYEAQ (reference sequence). The chain's CDR3 is CASSLASGEYNEQFF. CDR3 DNA sequence: TGTGCTAGCAGCTTAGCTAGCGGGGAATACAATGAGCAGTTCTTC.

The chain links TRBV5-4 to TRBJ1-2, with D tentatively TRBD1 (5 bases). This CDR3 contains 13 residues. Germline-derived CDR1 and CDR2 are SGHNT and YYREEE (reference sequence). V lost 2 bases to trimming and J lost 8 bases, with 13 bases between them. Here the CDR3 DNA reads TGTGCCAGCAGCTTCAGGCAGGGTGGCGGCTACACCTTC. Its protein product is CASSFRQGGGYTF.

This clone was counted a few times. The chain recombines TRBV6-5 with TRBJ2-7; the D gene is possibly TRBD2 (6 bases). This CDR3 is 15 amino acids long. Per germline, CDR1 MNHEY and CDR2 SVGAGI. Trimming shortened V by 2 bases and J by 3 bases, and 14 bases separated the two germline ends. CDR3 DNA sequence: TGTGCCAGCAGTTACGGGCTAGCGTCCCACTACGAGCAGTACTTC. It encodes CASSYGLASHYEQYF.

The rearrangement joins TRBV10-2 to TRBJ2-3, with 7 bases aligning to TRBD2. The CDR3 length is 14 residues. Losses at the gene ends were 10 bases for V and 1 base for J; bases not matched to a gene: 8. Germline CDR1 is WSHSY and CDR2 is SAAADI. DNA of the CDR3: TGCGCCACCTTAAGCGGGATTCGCACAGATACGCAGTATTTT. It encodes CATLSGIRTDTQYF.

The table lists this clone with a count of one. The V and J genes are TRBV7-9 and TRBJ1-4, with a weak D call TRBD1 (6 bases). The germline V gene encodes CDR1 SEHNR and CDR2 FQNEAQ (reference sequence). Trimming removed 2 bases at V and 8 bases at J, with 12 bases between. The CDR3 has 14 amino acids. The CDR3 spells CASSLRFRGEKLFF. In nucleotides, the CDR3 is TGTGCCAGCAGCTTACGGTTTAGGGGGGAAAAACTGTTTTTT.

The chain links TRBV30 to TRBJ2-5; 9 positions agree with TRBD2. Germline-derived CDR1 and CDR2 are GTSNPN and SVGIG (reference sequence). The trim removed 0 bases at V and 1 base at J, leaving 6 bases unmatched. This CDR3 region has 16 residues. The CDR3 sequence: CAWSVGLAGSQETQYF. The CDR3 coding sequence is TGTGCCTGGAGTGTTGGGCTAGCGGGGTCCCAAGAGACCCAGTACTTC.